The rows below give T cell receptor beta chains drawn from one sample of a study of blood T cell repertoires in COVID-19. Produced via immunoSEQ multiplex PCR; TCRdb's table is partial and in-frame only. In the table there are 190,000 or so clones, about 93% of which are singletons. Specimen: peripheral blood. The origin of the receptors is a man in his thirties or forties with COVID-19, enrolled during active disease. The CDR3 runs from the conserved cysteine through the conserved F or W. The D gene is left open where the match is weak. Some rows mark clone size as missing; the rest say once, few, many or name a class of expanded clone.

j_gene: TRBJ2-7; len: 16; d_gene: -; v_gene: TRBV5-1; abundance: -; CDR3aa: CASSPQGSGGLLEQYF; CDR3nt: TGCGCCAGCAGCCCACAGGGGAGCGGGGGACTTCTCGAGCAGTACTTC
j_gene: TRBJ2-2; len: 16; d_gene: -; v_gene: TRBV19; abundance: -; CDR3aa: CASSIEVTVNTGELFF; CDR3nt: TGTGCCAGTAGTATAGAGGTCACAGTGAACACCGGGGAGCTGTTTTTT
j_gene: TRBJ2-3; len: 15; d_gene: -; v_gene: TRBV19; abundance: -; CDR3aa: CASSNHRVSTDTQYF; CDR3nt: TGTGCCAGTAGTAACCATCGAGTCAGCACAGATACGCAGTATTTT
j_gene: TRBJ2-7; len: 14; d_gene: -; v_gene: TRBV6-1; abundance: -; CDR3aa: CASSERGRDYEQYF; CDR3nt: TGTGCCAGCAGTGAAAGGGGGCGGGACTACGAGCAGTACTTC
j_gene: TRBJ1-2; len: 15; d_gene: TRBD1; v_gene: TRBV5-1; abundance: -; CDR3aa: CASSPGQSNPYGYTF; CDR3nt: TGCGCCAGCAGCCCGGGACAGTCTAATCCTTATGGCTACACCTTC
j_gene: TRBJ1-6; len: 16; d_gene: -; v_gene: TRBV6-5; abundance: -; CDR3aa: CASSYNGGSWNSPLHF; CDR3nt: TGTGCCAGCAGTTACAACGGGGGATCTTGGAATTCACCCCTCCACTTT
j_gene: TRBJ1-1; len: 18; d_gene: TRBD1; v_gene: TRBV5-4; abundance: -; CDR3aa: CASSVTGQGARRGTEAFF; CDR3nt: TGTGCCAGCAGCGTAACAGGACAGGGGGCGCGACGGGGGACTGAAGCTTTCTTT
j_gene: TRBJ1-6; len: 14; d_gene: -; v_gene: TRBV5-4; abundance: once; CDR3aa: CASSLDSQVSPLHF; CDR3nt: TGTGCCAGCAGCTTGGACAGTCAGGTTTCACCCCTCCACTTT
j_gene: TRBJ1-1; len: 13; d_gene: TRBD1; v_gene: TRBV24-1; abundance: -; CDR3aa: CATSAAGGTEAFF; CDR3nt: TGTGCCACCAGTGCTGCAGGGGGGACTGAAGCTTTCTTT
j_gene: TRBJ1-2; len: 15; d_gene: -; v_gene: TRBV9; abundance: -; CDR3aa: CASSPGGGVDYGYTF; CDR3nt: TGTGCCAGCAGCCCTGGGGGAGGGGTGGATTATGGCTACACCTTC
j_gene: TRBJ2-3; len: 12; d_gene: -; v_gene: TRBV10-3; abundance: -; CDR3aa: CAMNSGTDTQYF; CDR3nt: TGTGCCATGAATAGCGGCACAGATACGCAGTATTTT
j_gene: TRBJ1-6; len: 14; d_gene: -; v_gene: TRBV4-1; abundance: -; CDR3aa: CASSQAGGNSPLHF; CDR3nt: TGCGCCAGCAGCCAAGCAGGTGGGAATTCACCCCTCCACTTT
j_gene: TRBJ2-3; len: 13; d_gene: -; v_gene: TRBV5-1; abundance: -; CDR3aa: CASSIDPVGTQYF; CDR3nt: TGCGCCAGCAGCATTGACCCCGTGGGCACGCAGTATTTT
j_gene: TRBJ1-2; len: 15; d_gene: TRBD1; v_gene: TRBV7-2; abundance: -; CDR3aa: CASSPRTGVNYGYTF; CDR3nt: TGTGCCAGCAGCCCCCGGACAGGGGTTAACTATGGCTACACCTTC
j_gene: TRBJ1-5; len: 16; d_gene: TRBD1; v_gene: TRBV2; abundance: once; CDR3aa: CASRGTAIYSNQPQHF; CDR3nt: TGTGCCAGCAGGGGGACAGCCATATATAGCAATCAGCCCCAGCATTTT
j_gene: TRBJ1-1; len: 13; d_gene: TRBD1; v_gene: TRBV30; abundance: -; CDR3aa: CAWDRVGSTEAFF; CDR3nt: TGTGCCTGGGACAGGGTAGGGAGCACTGAAGCTTTCTTT
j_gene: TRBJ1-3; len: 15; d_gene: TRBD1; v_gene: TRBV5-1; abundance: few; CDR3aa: CASSNQGAEGNTIYF; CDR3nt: TGCGCCAGCAGTAACCAGGGGGCAGAAGGAAACACCATATATTTT
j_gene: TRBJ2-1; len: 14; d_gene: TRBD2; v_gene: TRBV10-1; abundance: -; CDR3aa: CASSGSSGAYEQFF; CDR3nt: TGCGCCAGCAGTGGTTCTAGCGGGGCATATGAGCAGTTCTTC
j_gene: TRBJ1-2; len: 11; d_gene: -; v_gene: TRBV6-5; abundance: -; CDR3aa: CASGASYGYTF; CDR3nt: TGTGCCAGCGGAGCAAGCTATGGCTACACCTTC
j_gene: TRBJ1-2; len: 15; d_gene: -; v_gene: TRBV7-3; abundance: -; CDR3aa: CASRATNSGNYGYTF; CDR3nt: TGTGCCAGCAGAGCCACCAACAGTGGTAACTATGGCTACACCTTC
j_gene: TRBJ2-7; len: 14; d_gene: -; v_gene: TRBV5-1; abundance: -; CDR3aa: CASSIAFSSYEQYF; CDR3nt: TGCGCCAGCAGTATTGCTTTCAGCTCCTACGAGCAGTACTTC
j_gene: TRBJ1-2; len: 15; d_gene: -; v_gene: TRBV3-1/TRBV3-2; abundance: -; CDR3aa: CASSQEGVRVVGYTF; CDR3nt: TGTGCCAGCAGCCAAGAAGGGGTCAGGGTGGTTGGCTACACCTTC
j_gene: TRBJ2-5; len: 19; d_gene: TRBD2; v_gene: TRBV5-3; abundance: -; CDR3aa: CARSHQGLAGTHFWETQYF; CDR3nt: TGTGCCAGAAGCCACCAAGGACTAGCGGGGACCCATTTTTGGGAGACCCAGTACTTC
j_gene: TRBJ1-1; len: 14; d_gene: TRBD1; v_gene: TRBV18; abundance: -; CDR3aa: CASSKDRGDAEAFF; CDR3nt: TGTGCCAGCTCAAAAGACAGGGGAGACGCTGAAGCTTTCTTT
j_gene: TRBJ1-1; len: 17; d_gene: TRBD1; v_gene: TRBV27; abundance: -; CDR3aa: CASRSTGTGGAGTEAFF; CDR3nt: TGTGCCAGCAGATCGACCGGGACAGGGGGCGCGGGCACTGAAGCTTTCTTT
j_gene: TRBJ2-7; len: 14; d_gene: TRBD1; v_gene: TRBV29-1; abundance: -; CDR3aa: CSALRDRGPYEQYF; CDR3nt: TGCAGCGCCCTCCGGGACAGGGGCCCCTACGAGCAGTACTTC
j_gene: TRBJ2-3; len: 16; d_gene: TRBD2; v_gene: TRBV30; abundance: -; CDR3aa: CAWSIGLAGSTDTQYF; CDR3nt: TGTGCCTGGAGTATCGGCCTAGCGGGGAGCACAGATACGCAGTATTTT
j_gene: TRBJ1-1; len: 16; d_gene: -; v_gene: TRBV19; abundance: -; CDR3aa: CASSTDRRLGNTEAFF; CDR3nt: TGTGCCAGTAGTACCGACAGGCGACTGGGGAACACTGAAGCTTTCTTT
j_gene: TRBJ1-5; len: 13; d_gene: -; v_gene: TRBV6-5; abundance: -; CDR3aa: CATGGGGNQPQHF; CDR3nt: TGTGCCACGGGGGGCGGGGGCAATCAGCCCCAGCATTTT
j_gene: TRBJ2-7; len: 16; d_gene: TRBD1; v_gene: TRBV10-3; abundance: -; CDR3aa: CAISDTDRGNFYEQYF; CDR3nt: TGTGCCATCAGTGATACGGACAGGGGAAATTTCTACGAGCAGTACTTC
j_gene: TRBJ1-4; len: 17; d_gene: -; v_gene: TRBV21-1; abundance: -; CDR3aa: CASSKKRRGRINEKLFF; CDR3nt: TGTGCCAGCAGCAAAAAACGGAGGGGACGGATTAATGAAAAACTGTTTTTT
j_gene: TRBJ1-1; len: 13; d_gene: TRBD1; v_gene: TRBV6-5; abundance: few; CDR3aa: CASSLDRGTEAFF; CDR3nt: TGTGCCAGCAGTTTGGACAGGGGTACTGAAGCTTTCTTT
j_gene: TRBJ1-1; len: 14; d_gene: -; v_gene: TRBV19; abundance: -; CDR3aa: CASSIAGGNLEAFF; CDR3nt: TGTGCCAGTAGTATCGCGGGCGGCAACCTTGAAGCTTTCTTT
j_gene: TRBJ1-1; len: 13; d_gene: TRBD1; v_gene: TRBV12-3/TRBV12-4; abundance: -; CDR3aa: CASRPAGGTEAFF; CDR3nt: TGTGCCAGCAGACCGGCAGGGGGCACTGAAGCTTTCTTT
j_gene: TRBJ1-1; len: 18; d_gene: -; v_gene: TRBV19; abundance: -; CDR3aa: CASSMTDWGVTSNTEAFF; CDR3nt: TGTGCCAGTAGTATGACGGACTGGGGAGTTACCTCGAACACTGAAGCTTTCTTT
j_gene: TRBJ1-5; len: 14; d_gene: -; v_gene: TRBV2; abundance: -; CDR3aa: CASSDRTANQPQHF; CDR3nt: TGTGCCAGCAGTGACCGGACAGCAAATCAGCCCCAGCATTTT
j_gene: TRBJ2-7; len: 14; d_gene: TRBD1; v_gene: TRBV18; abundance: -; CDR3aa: CASSITGGMDEQYF; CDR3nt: TGTGCCAGCTCAATCACAGGGGGCATGGACGAGCAGTACTTC
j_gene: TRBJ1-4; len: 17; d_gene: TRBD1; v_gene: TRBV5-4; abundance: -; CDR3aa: CASSAMTGGTFNEKLFF; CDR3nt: TGTGCCAGCAGCGCCATGACAGGGGGCACCTTTAATGAAAAACTGTTTTTT
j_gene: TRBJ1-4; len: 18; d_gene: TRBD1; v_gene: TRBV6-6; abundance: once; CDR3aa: CASSRTGTGEGRAEKLFF; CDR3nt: TGTGCCAGCAGCCGAACCGGGACAGGGGAAGGTCGTGCTGAAAAACTGTTTTTT
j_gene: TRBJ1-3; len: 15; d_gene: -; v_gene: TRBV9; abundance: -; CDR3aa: CASRQGWGVGNTIYF; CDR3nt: TGTGCCAGCAGACAAGGGTGGGGGGTTGGAAACACCATATATTTT
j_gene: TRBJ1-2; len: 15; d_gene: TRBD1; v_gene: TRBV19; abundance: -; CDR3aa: CASSIRTGTSGGYTF; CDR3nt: TGTGCCAGTAGTATAAGGACAGGGACCTCTGGGGGCTACACCTTC
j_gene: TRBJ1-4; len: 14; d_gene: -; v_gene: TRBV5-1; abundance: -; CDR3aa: CASSFGQGGEKLFF; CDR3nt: TGCGCCAGCAGCTTTGGGCAGGGCGGAGAAAAACTGTTTTTT
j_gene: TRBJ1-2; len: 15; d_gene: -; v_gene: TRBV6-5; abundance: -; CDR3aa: CASSYESGEGYGYTF; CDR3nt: TGTGCCAGCAGTTACGAATCCGGGGAGGGCTATGGCTACACCTTC
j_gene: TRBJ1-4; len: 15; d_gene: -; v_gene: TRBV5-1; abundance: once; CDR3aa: CASSLGQDGGEKLFF; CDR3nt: TGCGCCAGCAGCTTGGGACAGGATGGGGGTGAAAAACTGTTTTTT
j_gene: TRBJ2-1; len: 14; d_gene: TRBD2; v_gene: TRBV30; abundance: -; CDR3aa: CASAGTSGNNEQFF; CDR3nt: TGTGCCTCCGCGGGGACTAGCGGCAACAATGAGCAGTTCTTC
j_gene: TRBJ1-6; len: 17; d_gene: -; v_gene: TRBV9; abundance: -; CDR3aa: CASSGRQVGENNSPLHF; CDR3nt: TGTGCCAGCAGCGGAAGACAGGTTGGTGAGAATAATTCACCCCTCCACTTT
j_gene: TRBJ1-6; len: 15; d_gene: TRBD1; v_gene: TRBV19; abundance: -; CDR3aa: CASSIARQGNSPLHF; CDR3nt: TGTGCCAGTAGTATTGCGAGACAGGGTAATTCACCCCTCCACTTT
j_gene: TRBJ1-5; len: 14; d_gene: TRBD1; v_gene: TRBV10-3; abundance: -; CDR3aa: CAISGGQPNQPQHF; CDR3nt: TGTGCCATCAGTGGGGGACAGCCTAATCAGCCCCAGCATTTT
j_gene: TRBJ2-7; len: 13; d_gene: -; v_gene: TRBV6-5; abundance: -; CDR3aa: CASTGPLYYEQYF; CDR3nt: TGTGCCAGCACAGGCCCACTGTACTACGAGCAGTACTTC